The 17 T cell receptor beta chains presented below share a single source sample, sequenced in a study of cytomegalovirus exposure and HLA in healthy donors. Primers for the PCR totalled 60 Vbeta and 13 Jbeta. Profiling relied on immunoSEQ multiplex PCR, and the TCRdb table lists in-frame clones only, not all of them. Found here are 80,000 to 130,000 clones, approximately 82% of them singletons; the top ten hold around 1.2%. The specimen sequenced was PBMCs. Receptors were obtained from a woman under 30 in good health and CMV-seronegative.

The rearrangement links TRBV6-5 to TRBJ2-7, with D possibly matching TRBD1 (5 bases). The CDR3 loop spans 12 amino acids. V was shortened by 7 bases and J by 0 bases, with 7 bases between the two germline ends. Germline V gene sequence: CDR1 MNHEY, CDR2 SVGAGI. This CDR3 reads CASKGYSYEQYF. CDR3 sequence (DNA): TGTGCCAGCAAGGGGTACTCCTACGAGCAGTACTTC.

The chain couples TRBV29-1 to TRBJ2-1; 7 bases are a match to TRBD2. Losses at the gene ends were 8 bases for V and 0 bases for J; bases not matched to a gene: 19. The CDR3 runs to 18 residues. Per the germline V gene, CDR1 is SQVTM and CDR2 is ANQGSEA. The CDR3 nucleotides are TGCAGCCCCCATCCCGAGGTATCGCGGGAGAGCTCCTACAATGAGCAGTTCTTC. Amino acids: CSPHPEVSRESSYNEQFF.

The chain employs TRBV19 and TRBJ2-7; 7 bases line up with TRBD2. There are 15 residues in the CDR3. The ends lost 6 bases at V and 2 bases at J; junction bases unmatched: 10. Germline V gives CDR1 LNHDA, CDR2 SQIVND (reference sequence). The CDR3 DNA is TGTGCCAGTAGGAAAAGCGCGGGAGATCCCTACGAGCAGTACTTC. Its protein is CASRKSAGDPYEQYF. Variable domain in full (rest from reference TRBV19 and TRBJ2-7): DGGITQSPKYLFRKEGQNVTLSCEQNLNHDAMYWYRQDPGQGLRLIYYSQIVNDFQKGDIAEGYSVSREKKESFPLTVTSAQKNPTAFYLCASRKSAGDPYEQYFGPGTRLTVT.

In DNA, the CDR3 is TGTGCCAGCAGCTTAGGGACCGTGGGGGGGAGACCCTACGAGCAGTACTTC. This codes for CASSLGTVGGRPYEQYF. The chain links TRBV7-2 to TRBJ2-7; 7 bases line up with TRBD2. Trimming at V came to 1 base and at J to 2 bases, leaving 11 bases not matched to a gene. The CDR3 consists of 17 residues. Germline V gives CDR1 SGHTA, CDR2 FQGNSA.

The chain joins TRBV5-4 to TRBJ1-1; no definite D call. The CDR3 consists of 13 residues. Trimming cost V 0 bases and J 4 bases, with 7 bases left between them. The germline CDR1 and CDR2 sequences are SGHNT and YYREEE (reference sequence). The DNA for the CDR3 is TGTGCCAGCAGCTTGGAGTACGGCACTGAAGCTTTCTTT. Translated, it gives CASSLEYGTEAFF.

V gene TRBV28 combines with J gene TRBJ2-3, with 15 bases matching TRBD2. With V trimmed by 4 bases and J by 0 bases, 5 bases remained unmatched. The germline V gene has CDR1 MDHEN and CDR2 SYDVKM. This CDR3 contains 18 residues. Here the CDR3 DNA reads TGTGCCAGCAGTTCGGGACTAGCGGGGGGACTTAGCACAGATACGCAGTATTTT. The encoded protein is CASSSGLAGGLSTDTQYF.

The sample holds a few counts of this clone. The CDR3 nucleotides are TGCGCCAGTACCCCGGGGGGGACTACTGAAGCTTTCTTT. It codes for CASTPGGTTEAFF. The chain combines TRBV4-3 with TRBJ1-1; perhaps TRBD1 as D (5 bases). V was clipped by 9 bases and J by 5 bases, with 16 bases between them. Per the germline V gene, CDR1 is LGHNA and CDR2 is YSLEER. This CDR3 region has 13 residues.

The sample holds a few counts of this clone. The chain couples TRBV6-1 to TRBJ2-2; unclear D gene. Between the trimmed V and J ends, which lost 5 bases and 5 bases, there was a span of 9 bases. Germline CDR1 and CDR2: MNHNS and SASEGT. The CDR3 spans 13 residues. CDR3 residues: CASSPGETGELFF. CDR3 in DNA: TGTGCCAGCAGTCCCGGTGAGACCGGGGAGCTGTTTTTT.

This clone came up once. The chain recombines TRBV12-5 with TRBJ1-1; the match to TRBD1 covers 12 bases. This CDR3 comprises 18 residues. With 10 bases clipped from V and 0 bases from J, the junction kept 15 bases outside the gene matches. CDR1 and CDR2 (germline): LGHNT, FRNRAP. CDR3 in amino acids: CAMEPRDRGQGMNTEAFF. DNA of the CDR3: TGTGCTATGGAACCCCGGGACAGGGGGCAGGGGATGAACACTGAAGCTTTCTTT.

J is TRBJ1-1 and V is TRBV11-2; the match to TRBD1 covers 8 bases. The J segment lost 1 base and the V segment lost 0 bases, leaving 7 bases of the junction unmatched. CDR1 is SGHAT, CDR2 FQNNGV, per germline. The CDR3 has 17 amino acids. The CDR3, as DNA: TGTGCCAGCAGCTTAGAAACAGGGGGTAATAGGAACACTGAAGCTTTCTTT. Its protein product is CASSLETGGNRNTEAFF.

The rearrangement links TRBV4-2 to TRBJ1-4; TRBD1 matches 12 bases. The CDR3 runs 16 residues. Germline assignment: CDR1 LGHNA and CDR2 YNFKEQ. The V gene end was trimmed by 4 bases and the J gene end by 2 bases; junction bases not matched to a gene: 2. The CDR3 reads CASSPGQGATNEKLFF. The CDR3 DNA is TGTGCCAGCAGCCCGGGACAGGGGGCGACTAATGAAAAACTGTTTTTT.

This clone has only one observation. The chain uses TRBV4-3 and TRBJ2-3; D remains unclear. Trimming removed 1 base from V and 0 bases from J, with 11 bases in between. The germline V gene encodes CDR1 LGHNA and CDR2 YSLEER. CDR3 size: 16 residues. The CDR3 DNA follows: TGCGCCAGCAGCCAAGCTTCACAGCACAGCACAGATACGCAGTATTTT. Encoded protein: CASSQASQHSTDTQYF.

This clone was picked up a small number of times. The rearrangement links TRBV25-1 to TRBJ2-5, with TRBD1 matching 9 bases. In germline, CDR1 is MGHDK, CDR2 SYGVNS. This CDR3 region has 18 residues. The junction had 12 bases not matched to a gene; V was cut back by 1 base and J by 3 bases. CDR3 sequence (DNA): TGTGCCAGCAGTGAATCAGCAACCGGGACAGGGATAAAAGAGACCCAGTACTTC. It specifies CASSESATGTGIKETQYF.

Of note for this clone: Relative to the germline gene, one junction end is altered; a read error may explain this. In DNA, the CDR3 is TGTTCCAGCAGCAGGGGGGGGGATACGCAGTATTTT. This translates into CSSSRGGDTQYF. This sequence joins TRBV7-9 and TRBJ2-3; D tentatively reads TRBD1 or TRBD2 (7 bases each). The germline CDR1 and CDR2 sequences are SEHNR and FQNEAQ (reference sequence). This CDR3 spans 12 amino acids.

The V gene is TRBV28, the J gene TRBJ1-1, with D maybe TRBD1 (5 bases). V lost 5 bases and J 1 base, leaving 14 bases between the germline ends. The CDR3 length is 15 residues. Looked up from germline, CDR1 is MDHEN and CDR2 is SYDVKM. The CDR3 spells CASSPPGNRNTEAFF. The DNA for the CDR3 is TGTGCCAGCAGTCCCCCAGGGAACCGGAACACTGAAGCTTTCTTT.

The J gene is TRBJ2-6, the V gene TRBV5-1, with 8 bases fitting TRBD1. V shed 4 bases, J shed 4 bases, and the junction held 7 bases outside the gene matches. Germline V gives CDR1 SGHRS, CDR2 YFSETQ. The CDR3 covers 16 residues. The CDR3 spells CASSVTGGGGANVLTF. In nucleotides, the CDR3 is TGCGCCAGCAGCGTAACAGGGGGTGGAGGGGCCAACGTCCTGACTTTC.

The chain uses TRBV7-2 and TRBJ2-2, with TRBD2 identical over 13 bases. This CDR3 is 17 amino acids long. Germline V gene data show CDR1 as SGHTA and CDR2 as FQGNSA. The V and J ends lost 0 bases and 5 bases, in that order; junction bases with no gene match: 3. The CDR3 loop is CASSLAGLAGQTGELFF. CDR3 nucleotide sequence: TGTGCCAGCAGCTTAGCGGGACTAGCGGGACAAACCGGGGAGCTGTTTTTT. Supplemented by reference TRBV7-2 and TRBJ2-2, the full variable domain reads GAGVSQSPSNKVTEKGKDVELRCDPISGHTALYWYRQSLGQGLEFLIYFQGNSAPDKSGLPSDRFSAERTGGSVSTLTIQRTQQEDSAVYLCASSLAGLAGQTGELFFGEGSRLTVL.